This T cell receptor (beta chain) was retrieved from a study of cytomegalovirus exposure and HLA in healthy donors. This clone was observed at least ten times. PCR used 60 Vbeta primers and 13 Jbeta primers. Profiling relied on immunoSEQ multiplex PCR, and the TCRdb table lists in-frame clones only, not all of them. The table has about 110,000 clones, about 76% seen once. CDR1 MNHNS and CDR2 SASEGT come from the germline V gene. There are 14 residues in the CDR3. J was trimmed by 6 bases and V by 6 bases; bases with no gene match: 7. The J gene is TRBJ1-4, the V gene TRBV6-1; 7 bases map to TRBD1. The receptor's source is a woman aged 45-65 years in good health and CMV-seropositive. Sequencing was performed on PBMCs. The CDR3 reads CASRTDRVYEKLFF. The CDR3 DNA reads TGTGCCAGCAGGACAGACAGGGTGTATGAAAAACTGTTTTTT.